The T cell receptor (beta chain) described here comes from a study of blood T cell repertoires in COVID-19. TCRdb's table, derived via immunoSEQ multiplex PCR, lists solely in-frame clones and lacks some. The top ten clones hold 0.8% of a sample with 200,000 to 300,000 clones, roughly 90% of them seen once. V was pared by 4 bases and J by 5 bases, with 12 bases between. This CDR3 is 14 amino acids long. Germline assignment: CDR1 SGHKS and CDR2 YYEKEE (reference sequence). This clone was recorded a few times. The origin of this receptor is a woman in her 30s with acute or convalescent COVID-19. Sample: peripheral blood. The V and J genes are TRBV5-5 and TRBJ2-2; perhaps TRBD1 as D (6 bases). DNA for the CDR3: TGTGCCAGCAGCCCAGGGGCTCGGACCGGGGAGCTGTTTTTT. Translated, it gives CASSPGARTGELFF.